There are a few counts of the clone carrying this T cell receptor (beta chain). These data come from a study of blood T cell repertoires in COVID-19. For the study at large: Acute and convalescent COVID-19 specimens originated in the United States, Italy and Spain.

In the authors' workflow: Estimates of nucleated cell counts were drawn from the amplification of reference gene primers. Sequencing used immunoSEQ multiplex PCR; TCRdb keeps in-frame clones, though not all of them. V and J calls and clone size are as listed in that table; D and trimming were resolved from the DNA. The repertoire consists of approximately 99,000 clones, with approximately 87% occurring once and the leading ten covering just under 20%. Germline CDR1 is MNHEY and CDR2 is SMNVEV (reference sequence). Unmatched junction bases numbered 4, after V lost 6 bases and J lost 6 bases. The CDR3 is 13 amino acids.

The source material was peripheral blood. V gene TRBV27 combines with J gene TRBJ2-2, with 7 bases identical to TRBD1. The clonotype originates from a human donor in a cohort sampled during active COVID-19. The CDR3 DNA sequence: TGTGCCAGCAGGGTACAGGGGTCCGGGGAGCTGTTTTTT. Its protein product is CASRVQGSGELFF.